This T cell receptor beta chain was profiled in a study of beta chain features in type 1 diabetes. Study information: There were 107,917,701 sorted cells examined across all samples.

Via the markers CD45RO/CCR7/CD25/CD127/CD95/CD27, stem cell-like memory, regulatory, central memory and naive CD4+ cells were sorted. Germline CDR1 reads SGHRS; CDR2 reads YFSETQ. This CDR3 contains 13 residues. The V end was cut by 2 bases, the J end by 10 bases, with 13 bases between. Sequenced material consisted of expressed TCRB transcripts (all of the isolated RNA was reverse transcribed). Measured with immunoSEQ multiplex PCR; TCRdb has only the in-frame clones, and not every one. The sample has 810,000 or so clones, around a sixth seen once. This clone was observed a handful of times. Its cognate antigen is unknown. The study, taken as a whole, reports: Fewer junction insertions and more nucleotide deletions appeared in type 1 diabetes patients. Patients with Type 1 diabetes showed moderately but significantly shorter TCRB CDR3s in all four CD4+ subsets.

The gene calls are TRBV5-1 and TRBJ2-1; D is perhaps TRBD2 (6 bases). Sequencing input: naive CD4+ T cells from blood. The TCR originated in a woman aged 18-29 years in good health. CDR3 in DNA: TGCGCCAGCAGCTTAATTATCGGGGGAGAGCAGTTCTTC. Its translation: CASSLIIGGEQFF. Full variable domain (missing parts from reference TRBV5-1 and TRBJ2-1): KAGVTQTPRYLIKTRGQQVTLSCSPISGHRSVSWYQQTPGQGLQFLFEYFSETQRNKGNFPGRFSGRQFSNSRSEMNVSTLELGDSALYLCASSLIIGGEQFFGPGTRLTVL.